This passage covers 5 T cell receptor beta chains from one sample sequenced in a study of CD8 T cells in Susac syndrome. It was with random hexamers that roughly 0.45 to 1 ug RNA was reverse transcribed. TCRdb independently ran MiXCR on the immunoSEQ multiplex PCR reads; one entry per CDR3 protein. This table has around 280,000 distinct CDR3 sequences, 70% to 90% appearing once. The sample consisted of CD8+ T cells from PBMCs. These receptors originate from a human donor with multiple sclerosis.

This sequence joins TRBV27 and TRBJ1-6; a weak D match, TRBD1 (6 bases). The CDR3 sequence is 17 residues long. The germline gives CDR1 MNHEY, CDR2 SMNVEV (reference sequence). V lost 0 bases to trimming and J lost 4 bases, with 13 bases between them. CDR3 region: CASSLSSDRTYNSPLHF. DNA of the CDR3: TGTGCCAGCAGTTTATCCTCGGACAGAACGTATAATTCACCCCTCCACTTT.

The genes are TRBV27 and TRBJ1-2; the D is unclear. The CDR3 length is 16 residues. Per the germline V gene, CDR1 is MNHEY and CDR2 is SMNVEV (reference sequence). V lost 3 bases to trimming and J lost 0 bases, with 14 bases between them. In nucleotides, the CDR3 is TGTGCCAGCAGTTTTGGAAGGGTCGGAGCTAACTATGGCTACACCTTC. It encodes CASSFGRVGANYGYTF.

V gene TRBV11-2 combines with J gene TRBJ2-7; D is perhaps TRBD2 (5 bases). The CDR3 is made up of 15 amino acids. CDR1 is SGHAT and CDR2 is FQNNGV in the germline V gene. V was clipped by 1 base and J by 3 bases, with 13 bases between them. CDR3 sequence reads: CASSLARGSFYEQYF. CDR3 bases: TGTGCCAGCAGCTTAGCTCGGGGATCCTTCTACGAGCAGTACTTC.

The rearrangement links TRBV2 to TRBJ2-5; D could derive from TRBD1 or TRBD2 (5 bases each). The V gene lost 8 bases and the J gene lost 7 bases, with 20 bases spanning the gap. This CDR3 contains 14 residues. CDR1 and CDR2 (germline): SNHLY, FYNNEI. Here the CDR3 reads CASPRPLGTGTQYF. In DNA, the CDR3 is TGTGCCAGCCCGAGACCCCTCGGGACGGGGACCCAGTACTTC.

The chain is built from TRBV7-9 and TRBJ1-4; TRBD1 might be the D (5 bases). This CDR3 comprises 17 residues. Trimming left V 4 bases short and J 5 bases short, with 20 bases between. From germline, CDR1 is SEHNR and CDR2 FQNEAQ (reference sequence). CDR3 in DNA: TGTGCCAGCAGCTCAGCGAGTATTGGGACCGCAAATGAAAAACTGTTTTTT. Translating it yields CASSSASIGTANEKLFF.